Presented here are 19 T cell receptor beta chains from one specimen sequenced in a study of regulatory T cells in long-lasting Graves disease. Time point in this sample: newly diagnosed GD, antithyroid drugs for less than 3 months. Extracted PBMC RNA gave rise to the TCR library. Construction of TCR beta libraries relied on iRepertoire HTBI primers and on Arm-PCR targeting CDR3 regions. One entry per CDR3 protein, called by TCRdb with MiXCR from the multiplex PCR reads. The sample carries under 250,000 distinct CDR3 sequences, around 20% recorded once. The same data also went into a second study, on T cells in Graves' hyperthyroidism and ophthalmopathy.

Sample: peripheral blood mononuclear cells (PBMCs), taken at new diagnosis, from a patient treated with antithyroid drugs. All receptors derive from a woman aged 25-40 years with Graves disease.

This clonotype was seen ten or more times. The rearrangement uses TRBV6-1 and TRBJ1-2, with 7 bases lining up with TRBD1. Germline trimming cut 6 bases from V and 4 bases from J; bases unmatched to any gene: 2. The CDR3 is 12 residues long. Germline-derived CDR1 and CDR2 are MNHNS and SASEGT. DNA of the CDR3: TGTGCCAGCAGAGGACAGGCCTATGGCTACACCTTC. It codes for CASRGQAYGYTF.

This clonotype was seen at least ten times. The chain couples TRBV4-1 to TRBJ2-5, with 9 bases fitting TRBD1. In germline, CDR1 is MGHRA, CDR2 YSYEKL. The CDR3 spans 16 residues. The J segment lost 2 bases and the V segment lost 3 bases, leaving 7 bases of the junction unmatched. The CDR3: CASSQTRQGVQETQYF. The CDR3 nucleotides read TGCGCCAGCAGCCAGACCCGACAGGGGGTGCAAGAGACCCAGTACTTC.

The chain links TRBV5-1 to TRBJ2-1; perhaps TRBD1 as D (6 bases). This CDR3 contains 16 residues. Germline V gene data show CDR1 as SGHRS and CDR2 as YFSETQ. The ends were cut back, 4 bases at V and 6 bases at J, with 20 bases in the middle. CDR3 bases: TGCGCCAGCAGCCCAACCGGGACACCGTCCCTCAATGAGCAGTTCTTC. Its protein product is CASSPTGTPSLNEQFF.

This clonotype was observed at least ten times. This chain connects TRBV28 to TRBJ2-1; 7 bases align to TRBD1. The CDR3 covers 14 residues. J was trimmed by 2 bases and V by 6 bases; bases with no gene match: 4. Germline-derived CDR1 and CDR2 are MDHEN and SYDVKM. CDR3 DNA sequence: TGTGCCAGCAGCCCGGGACAGACCTACAATGAGCAGTTCTTC. Amino acids: CASSPGQTYNEQFF.

This clonotype has a count of ten or more. The genes are TRBV6-2 or TRBV6-3 and TRBJ2-3; the match to TRBD2 covers 8 bases. Germline loops: CDR1 MNHEY, CDR2 SVGEGT. CDR3 length: 16 amino acids. V shed 1 base and J 2 bases; nucleotides not matched to a gene: 5. Here the CDR3 reads CASSYLLAAPTDTQYF. In DNA form, the CDR3 reads TGTGCCAGCAGTTACTTACTAGCGGCACCCACAGATACGCAGTATTTT.

Ten or more counts support this clonotype. This chain links TRBV20-1 with TRBJ1-5; TRBD1 agrees at 11 bases. J gave up 6 bases and V 5 bases, and 12 bases lay outside the gene matches. The CDR3 spans 16 residues. CDR1 is DFQATT, CDR2 SNEGSKA, per germline (reference sequence). The CDR3 loop is CSADGRTGGEGQPQHF. The CDR3 DNA reads as TGCAGTGCTGACGGTCGGACAGGGGGCGAAGGTCAGCCCCAGCATTTT.

The chain couples TRBV28 to TRBJ2-7; 7 bases match TRBD2. The CDR3 extends over 15 amino acids. V shed 2 bases, J shed 1 base, and the junction held 5 bases outside the gene matches. Germline loops: CDR1 MDHEN, CDR2 SYDVKM. The CDR3 nucleotides are TGTGCCAGCAGTTTAACGGGACTACCTTCCTACGAGCAGTACTTC. Translation gives CASSLTGLPSYEQYF.

This clonotype was seen repeatedly, ten times or more. The V gene is TRBV19, the J gene TRBJ1-1, with D possibly matching TRBD1 (5 bases). Trimming cost V 3 bases and J 8 bases, with 7 bases left between them. The CDR3 length is 11 residues. Germline lookup yields CDR1 LNHDA and CDR2 SQIVND (reference sequence). The DNA for the CDR3 is TGTGCCAGTAGTATCTGGACAGAAGCTTTCTTT. This encodes CASSIWTEAFF.

This clonotype was seen many times. The chain carries TRBV3-1 and TRBJ1-2; possibly TRBD1 for D (6 bases). Germline CDR1 is LGHDT and CDR2 is YNNKEL (reference sequence). Deletions cut 2 bases from V and 4 bases from J, with 17 bases between. The CDR3 is 16 residues long. The CDR3 region has the DNA TGTGCCAGCAGCCAACGGGACAAGGGTAGGTCCTATGGCTACACCTTC. It encodes CASSQRDKGRSYGYTF.

This clonotype was seen repeatedly, ten times or more. J is TRBJ1-3 and V is TRBV30; D remains unclear. The CDR3 has 13 residues. Trimming left V 5 bases short and J 0 bases short, with 8 bases between. Looked up from germline, CDR1 is GTSNPN and CDR2 is SVGIG (reference sequence). CDR3 sequence (DNA): TGTGCCTGGGGACGGTACTCTGGAAACACCATATATTTT. Translating it yields CAWGRYSGNTIYF.

As concerns this clonotype: A much larger clone is a single base away; this may be a read error. The rearrangement joins TRBV2 to TRBJ1-1, with 7 positions matching TRBD1. Per the germline V gene, CDR1 is SNHLY and CDR2 is FYNNEI. The CDR3 contains 14 residues. J lost 1 base, V lost 6 bases, and 5 bases had no gene match. CDR3 in DNA: TGTGCCAGCAGGGCCGGGACAGCGAACACTGAAGCTTTCTTT. It is translated as CASRAGTANTEAFF.

This clonotype was detected many times. The genes are TRBV2 and TRBJ2-3, with 8 nucleotides matching TRBD1. The CDR3 loop spans 15 amino acids. The germline V gene has CDR1 SNHLY and CDR2 FYNNEI. The V gene end was trimmed by 6 bases and the J gene end by 2 bases; junction bases not matched to a gene: 7. Written as DNA, the CDR3 is TGTGCCAGCAGCCCCGGGACAGGCTACACAGATACGCAGTATTTT. It specifies CASSPGTGYTDTQYF.

At least ten counts were recorded for this clonotype. The rearrangement uses TRBV12-5 and TRBJ2-2; D might be TRBD1 (5 bases). CDR3 length: 13 residues. V lost 3 bases and J lost 6, with 8 bases in between. Germline loops: CDR1 LGHNT, CDR2 FRNRAP. The CDR3 coding sequence is TGTGCTAGTGGTTTTCAGGGTGCCGGGGAGCTGTTTTTT. It yields the protein CASGFQGAGELFF.

This clonotype was seen repeatedly, ten times or more. A read error may explain this, as a much larger clone is one base away. The V call is TRBV7-9, the J call TRBJ2-7; D may be TRBD1 (5 bases). Germline V CDR1 and CDR2: SEHNR, FQNEAQ (reference sequence). V lost 4 bases and J lost 3, with 10 bases in between. The CDR3 covers 13 residues. The CDR3 loop reads CASSSTAHYEQYF. CDR3 nucleotides: TGTGCCAGCAGCTCGACAGCCCACTACGAGCAGTACTTC. Variable domain in full (rest from reference TRBV7-9 and TRBJ2-7): DTGVSQNPRHKITKRGQNVTFRCDPISEHNRLYWYRQTLGQGPEFLTYFQNEAQLEKSRLLSDRFSAERPKGSFSTLEIQRTEQGDSAMYLCASSSTAHYEQYFGPGTRLTVT.

This clonotype was counted between two and nine times. The rearrangement uses TRBV19 and TRBJ2-3; 13 bases fit TRBD2. This CDR3 spans 15 amino acids. Germline CDR1 and CDR2: LNHDA and SQIVND (reference sequence). V shed 3 bases, J shed 5 bases, and the junction held 2 bases outside the gene matches. CDR3 sequence (DNA): TGTGCCAGTAGTATTACTAGCGGGAGGGTAGATACGCAGTATTTT. Amino acids: CASSITSGRVDTQYF.

This clonotype occurred a few times. V usage is TRBV4-1 and J usage is TRBJ1-5, with no clear D. The CDR3 totals 16 residues. Germline CDR1 MGHRA, CDR2 YSYEKL. V was clipped by 3 bases and J by 4 bases, with 16 bases between them. CDR3: CASSQAGFRINQPQHF. CDR3 in DNA: TGCGCCAGCAGCCAGGCGGGATTTAGGATAAATCAGCCCCAGCATTTT.

This clonotype was observed many times. The chain couples TRBV7-2 to TRBJ2-1; TRBD1 or TRBD2 may be the D gene (5 bases each). Trimming took 5 bases from V and 0 from J, leaving 17 bases between them. CDR1 is SGHTA and CDR2 is FQGNSA in the germline V gene. The CDR3 runs 17 residues. The CDR3: CASSPFGAGDSYNEQFF. CDR3 DNA sequence: TGTGCCAGCAGCCCCTTTGGGGCGGGTGACTCCTACAATGAGCAGTTCTTC.

The chain employs TRBV11-3 and TRBJ2-4, with 8 bases fitting TRBD1. Germline CDR1 is SGHNT and CDR2 is YENEEA. CDR3 size: 17 residues. Losses at the gene ends were 6 bases for V and 7 bases for J; bases not matched to a gene: 17. Here the CDR3 reads CASRSEDRVNSENIQYF. In DNA, the CDR3 is TGTGCCAGCAGGAGTGAGGACAGGGTAAACTCCGAGAACATTCAGTACTTC.

The J gene is TRBJ2-5, the V gene TRBV11-2; 9 bases are a match to TRBD2. The CDR3 is made up of 14 amino acids. V shed 5 bases, J shed 5 bases, and the junction held 6 bases outside the gene matches. Germline CDR1 reads SGHAT; CDR2 reads FQNNGV. This CDR3 is CASSVGLATETQYF. CDR3 bases: TGTGCCAGCAGCGTGGGACTAGCAACGGAGACCCAGTACTTC.